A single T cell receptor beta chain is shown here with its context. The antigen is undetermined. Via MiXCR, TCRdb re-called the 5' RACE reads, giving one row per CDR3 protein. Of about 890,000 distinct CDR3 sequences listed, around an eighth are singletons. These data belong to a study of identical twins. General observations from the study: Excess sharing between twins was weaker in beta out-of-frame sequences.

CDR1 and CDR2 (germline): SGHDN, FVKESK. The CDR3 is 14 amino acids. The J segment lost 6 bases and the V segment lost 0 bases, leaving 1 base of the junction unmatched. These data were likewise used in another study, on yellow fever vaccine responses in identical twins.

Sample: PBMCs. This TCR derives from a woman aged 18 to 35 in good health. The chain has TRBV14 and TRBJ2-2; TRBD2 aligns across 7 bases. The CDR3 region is CASSQEAGSGELFF. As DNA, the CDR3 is TGTGCCAGCAGCCAAGAAGCGGGATCCGGGGAGCTGTTTTTT. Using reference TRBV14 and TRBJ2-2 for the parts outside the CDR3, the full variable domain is EAGVTQFPSHSVIEKGQTVTLRCDPISGHDNLYWYRRVMGKEIKFLLHFVKESKQDESGMPNNRFLAERTGGTYSTLKVQPAELEDSGVYFCASSQEAGSGELFFGEGSRLTVL.